The present T cell receptor beta chain was sequenced within a study of Ad26.COV2.S vaccination and SARS-CoV-2 variants. Whole-study findings and limits: Measurements of TCR breadth and depth may have given underestimates of the total T cell responses. Participants given vaccine showed non-spike TCR breadth similar to that of placebo recipients. Post-vaccination breadth of spike-specific CD8+ and CD4+ T cell responses was reportedly substantial. Vaccinees showed greater spike-specific TCR breadth than placebo recipients.

CDR1 and CDR2 from the germline V gene are MRHNA and SNTAGT. V was pared by 2 bases and J by 5 bases, with 9 bases between. The CDR3 consists of 13 residues. As for this clone: Its antigen is still unknown.

Data came from immunoSEQ multiplex PCR; TCRdb stores just in-frame clones and leaves some out. The sample lists some 190,000 clones, 87% occurring once. The TCR was taken from a human donor who had recovered from COVID-19. The V gene is TRBV6-4, the J gene TRBJ1-1; TRBD1 is a possible D gene (5 bases). Here the sequenced sample was peripheral blood, taken after recovery from COVID-19. This CDR3 reads CASSDGGPTEAFF. The CDR3 DNA reads TGTGCCAGCAGTGACGGGGGACCGACTGAAGCTTTCTTT.